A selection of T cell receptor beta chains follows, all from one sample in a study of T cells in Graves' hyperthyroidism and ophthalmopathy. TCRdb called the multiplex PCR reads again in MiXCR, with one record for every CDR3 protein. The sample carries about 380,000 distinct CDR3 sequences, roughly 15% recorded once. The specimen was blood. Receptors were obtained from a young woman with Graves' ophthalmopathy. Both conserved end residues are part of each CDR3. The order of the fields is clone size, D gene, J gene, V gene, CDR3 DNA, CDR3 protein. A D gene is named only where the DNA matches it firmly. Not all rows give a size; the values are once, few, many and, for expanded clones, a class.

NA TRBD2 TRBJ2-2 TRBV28 TGTGCCAGCAGTCTAGCGGGAGGGGATAGCGGGGAGCTGTTTTTT CASSLAGGDSGELFF
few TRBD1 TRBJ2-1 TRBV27 TGTGCCAGCGGAAATTCAGGGGGCTGGGAGCAGTTCTTC CASGNSGGWEQFF
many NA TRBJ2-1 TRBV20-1 TGCAGTGCTGTCGGGGGGCGGTACAATGAGCAGTTCTTC CSAVGGRYNEQFF
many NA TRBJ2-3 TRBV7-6 TGTGCCAGCAGCCTGACTTGGGGCACAGATACGCAGTATTTT CASSLTWGTDTQYF
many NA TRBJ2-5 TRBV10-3 TGTGCCATCAGTGTGGGGGTGCAAGAGACCCAGTACTTC CAISVGVQETQYF
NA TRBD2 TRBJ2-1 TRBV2 TGTGCCAGCAGTGAATTTGGCGGGGGGGGGTACAATGAGCAGTTCTTC CASSEFGGGGYNEQFF
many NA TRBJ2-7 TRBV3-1 TGTGCCAGCAGCCAAGGTCAGATTAACTACGAGCAGTACTTC CASSQGQINYEQYF
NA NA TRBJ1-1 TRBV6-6 TGTGCCAGCAGTTACCGCCGACACCTGATGAACACTGAAGCTTTCTTT CASSYRRHLMNTEAFF
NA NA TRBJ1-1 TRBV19 TGTGCCAGCTCAGCCCCGAGTTTGTGGACTGAAGCTTTCTTT CASSAPSLWTEAFF
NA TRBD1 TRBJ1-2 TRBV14 TGTGCCAGCAGCCCCCGGGACAGGATGACCAACTATGGCTACACCTTC CASSPRDRMTNYGYTF
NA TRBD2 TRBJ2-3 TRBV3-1 TGTGCCAGCAGCCAAGGGGCTAGCGGGGCAGATACGCAGTATTTT CASSQGASGADTQYF
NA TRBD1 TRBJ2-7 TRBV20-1 TGCAGTGCTAGGTCCGGGACAGGGGACGACGAGCAGTACTTC CSARSGTGDDEQYF
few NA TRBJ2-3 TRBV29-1 TGCAGCACCCGGGCCTCCAGCACAGATACGCAGTATTTT CSTRASSTDTQYF
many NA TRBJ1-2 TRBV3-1 TGTGCCAGCAGCCAAAAAATGGGCCACCCCGACTATGGCTACACCTTC CASSQKMGHPDYGYTF
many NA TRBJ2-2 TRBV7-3 TGTGCCAGCAGCCCACCGGGTGCGAGCACCGGGGAGCTGTTTTTT CASSPPGASTGELFF
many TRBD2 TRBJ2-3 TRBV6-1 TGTGCCAGCAACCGCGGGGGGGCCCGAGGCGGCACAGATACGCAGTATTTT CASNRGGARGGTDTQYF
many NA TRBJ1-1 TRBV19 TGTGCCAGTAGTGGGGGGAAGCTTAATTGGCACACTGAAGCTTTCTTT CASSGGKLNWHTEAFF
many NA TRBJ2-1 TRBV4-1 TGCGCCAGCAGCCAAGATCTGACTGAGCCCTTTACCTACAATGAGCAGTTCTTC CASSQDLTEPFTYNEQFF
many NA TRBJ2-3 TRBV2 TGTGCCAGCAGTGAAGGGAGGAGCCTTATAGATACGCAGTATTTT CASSEGRSLIDTQYF